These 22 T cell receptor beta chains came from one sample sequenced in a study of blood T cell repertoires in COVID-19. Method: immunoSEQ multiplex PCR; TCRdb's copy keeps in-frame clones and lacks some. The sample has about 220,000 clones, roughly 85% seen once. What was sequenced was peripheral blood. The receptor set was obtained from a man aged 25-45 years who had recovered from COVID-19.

Written as DNA, the CDR3 is TGTGCCAGCAGCTCGGGACACATCACCGGGGAGCTGTTTTTT. Amino acids: CASSSGHITGELFF. This sequence joins TRBV7-7 and TRBJ2-2; tentatively, D is TRBD1 (6 bases). The V gene lost 4 bases and the J gene lost 4 bases, with 10 bases spanning the gap. Per the germline V gene, CDR1 is SSHAT and CDR2 is FNYEAQ (reference sequence). This CDR3 has 14 amino acids.

The CDR3 loop reads CASSQGQGREPQHF. The CDR3 nucleotides are TGTGCCAGCAGCCAGGGACAGGGCCGAGAGCCCCAGCATTTT. The rearrangement uses TRBV7-2 and TRBJ1-5, with TRBD1 identical over 9 bases. Losses at the gene ends were 5 bases for V and 8 bases for J; bases not matched to a gene: 7. Per germline, CDR1 SGHTA and CDR2 FQGNSA. This CDR3 comprises 14 residues.

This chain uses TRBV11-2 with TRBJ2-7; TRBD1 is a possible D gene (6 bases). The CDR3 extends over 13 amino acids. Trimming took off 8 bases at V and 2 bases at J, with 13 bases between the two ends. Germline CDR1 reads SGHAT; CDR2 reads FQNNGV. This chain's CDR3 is CASGIQGPYEQYF. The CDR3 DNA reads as TGTGCCAGCGGAATCCAGGGGCCCTACGAGCAGTACTTC.

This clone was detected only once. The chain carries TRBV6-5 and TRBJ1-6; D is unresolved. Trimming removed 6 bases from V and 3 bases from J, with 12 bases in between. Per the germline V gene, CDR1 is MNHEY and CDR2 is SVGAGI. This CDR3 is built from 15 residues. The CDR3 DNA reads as TGTGCCAGCAGCCCCGAGGGTGACTATAATTCACCCCTCCACTTT. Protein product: CASSPEGDYNSPLHF.

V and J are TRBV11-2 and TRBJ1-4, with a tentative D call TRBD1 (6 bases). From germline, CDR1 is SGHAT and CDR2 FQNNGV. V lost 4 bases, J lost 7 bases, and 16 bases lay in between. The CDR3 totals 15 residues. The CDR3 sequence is CASSSPGGRGEKLFF. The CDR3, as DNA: TGTGCCAGCAGCTCCCCGGGGGGGCGCGGTGAAAAACTGTTTTTT.

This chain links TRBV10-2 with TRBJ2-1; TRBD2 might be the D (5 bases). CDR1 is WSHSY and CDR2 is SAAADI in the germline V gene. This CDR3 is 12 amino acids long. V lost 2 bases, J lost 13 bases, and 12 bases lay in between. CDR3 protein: CASSEAPGSQFF. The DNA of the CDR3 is TGCGCCAGCAGTGAGGCCCCGGGATCCCAGTTCTTC.

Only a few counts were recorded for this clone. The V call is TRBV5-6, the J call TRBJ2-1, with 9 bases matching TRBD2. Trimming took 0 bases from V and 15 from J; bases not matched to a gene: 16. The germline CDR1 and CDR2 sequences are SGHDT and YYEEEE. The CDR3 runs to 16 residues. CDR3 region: CASSLDRGGANVKRFF. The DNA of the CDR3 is TGTGCCAGCAGCTTGGATCGCGGGGGGGCCAATGTGAAGCGGTTCTTC.

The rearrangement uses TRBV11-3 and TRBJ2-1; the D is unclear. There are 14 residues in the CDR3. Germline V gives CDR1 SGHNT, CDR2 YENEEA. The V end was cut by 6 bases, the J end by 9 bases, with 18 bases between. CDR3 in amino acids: CASSRNSLEIEQFF. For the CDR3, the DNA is TGTGCCAGCAGTCGAAATAGTCTTGAGATTGAGCAGTTCTTC.

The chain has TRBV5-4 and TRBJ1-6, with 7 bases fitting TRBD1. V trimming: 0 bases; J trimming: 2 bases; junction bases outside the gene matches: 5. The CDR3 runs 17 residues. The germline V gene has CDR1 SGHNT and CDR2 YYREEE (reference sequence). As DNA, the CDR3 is TGTGCCAGCAGCTTGGGTAACAGGGGTACCTATAATTCACCCCTCCACTTT. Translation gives CASSLGNRGTYNSPLHF.

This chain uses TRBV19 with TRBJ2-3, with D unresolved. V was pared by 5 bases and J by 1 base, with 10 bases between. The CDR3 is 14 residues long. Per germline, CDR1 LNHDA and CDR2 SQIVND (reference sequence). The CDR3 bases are TGTGCCAGTAGTCCTATTCTCGGCACAGATACGCAGTATTTT. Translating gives CASSPILGTDTQYF.

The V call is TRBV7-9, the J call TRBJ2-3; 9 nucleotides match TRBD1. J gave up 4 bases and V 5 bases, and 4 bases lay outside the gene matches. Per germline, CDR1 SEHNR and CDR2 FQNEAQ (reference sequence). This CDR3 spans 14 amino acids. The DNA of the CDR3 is TGTGCCAGCAGCCATGGACAGGGGCCAGATACGCAGTATTTT. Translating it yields CASSHGQGPDTQYF.

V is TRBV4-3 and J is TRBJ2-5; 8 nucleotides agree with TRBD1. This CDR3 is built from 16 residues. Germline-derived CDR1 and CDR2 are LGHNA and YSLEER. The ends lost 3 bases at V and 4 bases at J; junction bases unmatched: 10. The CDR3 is CASSHRTGTGGETQYF. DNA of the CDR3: TGCGCCAGCAGCCATCGAACCGGGACAGGCGGAGAGACCCAGTACTTC.

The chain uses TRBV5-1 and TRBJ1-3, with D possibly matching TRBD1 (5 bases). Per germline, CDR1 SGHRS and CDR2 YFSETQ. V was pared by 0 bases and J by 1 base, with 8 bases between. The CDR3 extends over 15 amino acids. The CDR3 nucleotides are TGCGCCAGCAGCTTGGGTTCAGGGTCTGGAAACACCATATATTTT. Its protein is CASSLGSGSGNTIYF.

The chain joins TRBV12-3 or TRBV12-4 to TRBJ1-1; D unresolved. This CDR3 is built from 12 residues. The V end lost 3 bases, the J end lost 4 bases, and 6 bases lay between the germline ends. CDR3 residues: CASSFSTTEAFF. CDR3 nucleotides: TGTGCCAGCAGTTTTAGTACCACTGAAGCTTTCTTT.

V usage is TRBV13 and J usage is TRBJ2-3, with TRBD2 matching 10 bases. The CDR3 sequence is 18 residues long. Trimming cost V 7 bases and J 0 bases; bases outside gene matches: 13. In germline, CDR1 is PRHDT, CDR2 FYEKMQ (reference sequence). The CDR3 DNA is TGTGCCAGCACCGTAACTAGCGGGGCATTAACTAGCACAGATACGCAGTATTTT. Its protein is CASTVTSGALTSTDTQYF.

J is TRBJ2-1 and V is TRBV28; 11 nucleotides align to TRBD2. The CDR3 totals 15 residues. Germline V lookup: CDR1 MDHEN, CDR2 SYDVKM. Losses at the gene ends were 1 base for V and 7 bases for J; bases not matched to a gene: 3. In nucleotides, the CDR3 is TGTGCCAGCAGTTTATCGGCTAGCGGGGGGAATGAGCAGTTCTTC. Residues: CASSLSASGGNEQFF. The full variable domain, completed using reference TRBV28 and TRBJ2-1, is DVKVTQSSRYLVKRTGEKVFLECVQDMDHENMFWYRQDPGLGLRLIYFSYDVKMKEKGDIPEGYSVSREKKERFSLILESASTNQTSMYLCASSLSASGGNEQFFGPGTRLTVL.

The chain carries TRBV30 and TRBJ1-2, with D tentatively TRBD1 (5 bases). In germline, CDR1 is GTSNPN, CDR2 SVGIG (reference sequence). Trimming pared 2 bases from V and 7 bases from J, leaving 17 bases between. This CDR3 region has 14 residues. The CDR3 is CAWSTGGTASGYTF. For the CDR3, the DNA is TGTGCCTGGAGTACCGGAGGGACGGCCTCTGGCTACACCTTC. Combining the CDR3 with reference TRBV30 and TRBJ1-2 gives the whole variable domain SQTIHQWPATLVQPVGSPLSLECTVEGTSNPNLYWYRQAAGRGLQLLFYSVGIGQISSEVPQNLSASRPQDRQFILSSKKLLLSDSGFYLCAWSTGGTASGYTFGSGTRLTVV.

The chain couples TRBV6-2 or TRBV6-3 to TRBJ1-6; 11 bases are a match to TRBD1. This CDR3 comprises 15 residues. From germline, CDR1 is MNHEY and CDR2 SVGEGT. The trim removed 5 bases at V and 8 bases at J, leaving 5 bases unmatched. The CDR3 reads CASSTRDRGDSPLHF. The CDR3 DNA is TGTGCCAGCAGTACTCGGGACAGGGGGGATTCACCCCTCCACTTT.

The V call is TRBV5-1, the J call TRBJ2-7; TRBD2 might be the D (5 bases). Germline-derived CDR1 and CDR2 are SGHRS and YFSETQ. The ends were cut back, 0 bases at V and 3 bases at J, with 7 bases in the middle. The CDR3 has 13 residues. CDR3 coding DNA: TGCGCCAGCAGCTTGGGAGGGAACTACGAGCAGTACTTC. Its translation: CASSLGGNYEQYF.

CDR3 nucleotide sequence: TGTGCCAGCAGCCACGGTGCGGGGGGGAGGAACACTGAAGCTTTCTTT. Protein product: CASSHGAGGRNTEAFF. This chain uses TRBV5-4 with TRBJ1-1; maybe TRBD1 (5 bases). V was shortened by 4 bases and J by 1 base, with 17 bases between the two germline ends. CDR3 size: 16 residues. Germline V gives CDR1 SGHNT, CDR2 YYREEE (reference sequence).

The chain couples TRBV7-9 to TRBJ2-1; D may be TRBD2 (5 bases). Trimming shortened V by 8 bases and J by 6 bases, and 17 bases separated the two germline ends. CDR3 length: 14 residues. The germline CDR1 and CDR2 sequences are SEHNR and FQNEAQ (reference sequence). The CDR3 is CASLLDSQSNEQFF. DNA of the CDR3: TGTGCCAGCCTACTGGACTCCCAAAGCAATGAGCAGTTCTTC.

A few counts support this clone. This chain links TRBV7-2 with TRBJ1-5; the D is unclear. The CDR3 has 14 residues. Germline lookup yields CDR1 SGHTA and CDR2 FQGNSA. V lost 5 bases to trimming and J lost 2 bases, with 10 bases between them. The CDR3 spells CASSPSPGNQPQHF. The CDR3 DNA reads TGTGCCAGCAGCCCCTCGCCGGGCAATCAGCCCCAGCATTTT.